The 13 T cell receptor beta chains below all came from one sample that was sequenced in a study of glioma-infiltrating T cells. Using RNA template, CDR3s of TCR alpha and beta were amplified with iRepertoire arm-PCR. From the multiplex PCR reads, TCRdb called clonotypes with MiXCR, one entry per CDR3 protein. The sample has roughly 42,000 distinct CDR3 sequences; 20% to 25% are singletons. The specimen sequenced was glioma tissue, nonneoplastic brain tissue, or PBMCs (not recorded which). Every receptor here comes from a human donor with low-grade glioma or glioblastoma, undergoing nonglioma brain surgery, or in good health (not recorded which).

This clonotype was observed at least ten times. V is TRBV6-6 and J is TRBJ2-3; D gene ambiguous. This CDR3 is 16 amino acids long. Trimming shortened V by 2 bases and J by 1 base, and 13 bases separated the two germline ends. Germline V CDR1 and CDR2: MNHNY, SVGAGI (reference sequence). The DNA for the CDR3 is TGTGCCAGCAGTTACGAGGCGGTGTCGGGCACAGATACGCAGTATTTT. Translating it yields CASSYEAVSGTDTQYF.

Many counts were recorded for this clonotype. The genes are TRBV20-1 and TRBJ1-1; 8 positions agree with TRBD1. Germline-derived CDR1 and CDR2 are DFQATT and SNEGSKA (reference sequence). V lost 5 bases and J lost 3; bases outside the gene matches: 23. The length of the CDR3 is 19 residues. DNA for the CDR3: TGCAGTGCTTACCCGTCGGGGGGACAGGACCTAGGGCGGCACACTGAAGCTTTCTTT. Its protein product is CSAYPSGGQDLGRHTEAFF.

This clonotype was seen at least ten times. J is TRBJ1-5 and V is TRBV5-6, with D possibly matching TRBD1 (5 bases). The V end lost 2 bases, the J end lost 0 bases, and 9 bases lay between the germline ends. Germline CDR1 SGHDT, CDR2 YYEEEE. The CDR3 runs 15 residues. The chain's CDR3 is CASSLARGSNQPQHF. The CDR3 DNA reads as TGTGCCAGCAGCTTAGCGAGGGGTAGCAATCAGCCCCAGCATTTT.

This clonotype has ten or more counts. The rearrangement uses TRBV27 and TRBJ2-2; 10 bases are shared with TRBD2. This CDR3 region has 19 residues. V gave up 5 bases and J gave up 1 base; unmatched junction bases: 13. Germline CDR1 and CDR2: MNHEY and SMNVEV (reference sequence). The chain's CDR3 is CASSPWTQLAGWNTGELFF. CDR3 sequence (DNA): TGTGCCAGCAGTCCCTGGACCCAACTAGCGGGGTGGAACACCGGGGAGCTGTTTTTT.

This clonotype was seen repeatedly, ten times or more. The chain joins TRBV20-1 to TRBJ1-1; maybe TRBD1 (5 bases). The V and J ends lost 0 bases and 5 bases respectively, with 13 bases between them. Germline loops: CDR1 DFQATT, CDR2 SNEGSKA (reference sequence). The CDR3 loop spans 14 amino acids. Here the CDR3 reads CSAREGRVETEAFF. For the CDR3, the DNA is TGCAGTGCTAGAGAAGGCAGGGTCGAGACTGAAGCTTTCTTT.

Ten or more counts support this clonotype. The gene calls are TRBV7-9 and TRBJ1-3; D perhaps matches TRBD1 (5 bases). Trimming pared 5 bases from V and 0 bases from J, leaving 14 bases between. This CDR3 has 16 residues. The germline V gene has CDR1 SEHNR and CDR2 FQNEAQ (reference sequence). The CDR3 sequence: CASSRTTVSSGNTIYF. In nucleotides, the CDR3 is TGTGCCAGCAGCCGTACGACAGTCTCCTCTGGAAACACCATATATTTT.

In its sample, this clonotype was seen many times. V is TRBV5-1 and J is TRBJ1-5; 7 bases line up with TRBD1. Germline V gives CDR1 SGHRS, CDR2 YFSETQ. The CDR3 runs to 17 residues. V lost 4 bases, J lost 0 bases, and 10 bases stayed unmatched. This chain's CDR3 is CASSPGQEHNSNQPQHF. The DNA for the CDR3 is TGCGCCAGCAGCCCCGGACAGGAGCACAATAGCAATCAGCCCCAGCATTTT.

The sample holds many counts of this clonotype. V gene TRBV7-9 combines with J gene TRBJ2-3; no firm D call. Germline CDR1 and CDR2: SEHNR and FQNEAQ (reference sequence). The CDR3 is made up of 14 amino acids. Trimming stripped 2 bases from V and 4 bases from J, with 10 bases between. The CDR3 DNA sequence: TGTGCCAGCAGCTTAAGGTCGGTCCCAGATACGCAGTATTTT. It codes for CASSLRSVPDTQYF.

This clonotype has a count of ten or more. The CDR3 spells CASSLGKTQYF. The CDR3 nucleotides are TGTGCCAGCAGCTTGGGGAAGACCCAGTACTTC. The V call is TRBV5-4, the J call TRBJ2-5, with D hard to call. Trimming removed 0 bases from V and 6 bases from J, with 3 bases in between. The CDR3 has 11 residues. Germline CDR1 and CDR2: SGHNT and YYREEE (reference sequence).

This clonotype was seen at least ten times. The J gene is TRBJ2-1, the V gene TRBV20-1, with 8 bases matching TRBD2. The V gene end was trimmed by 0 bases and the J gene end by 10 bases; junction bases not matched to a gene: 11. The CDR3 totals 15 residues. CDR1 DFQATT and CDR2 SNEGSKA come from the germline V gene (reference sequence). The CDR3 DNA reads TGCAGTGCTAGAGATGGAACGGGGGGGCCTAACGAGCAGTTCTTC. Its translation is CSARDGTGGPNEQFF.

A remark on this clonotype: This clone may be a read error of a much larger clone one base away. In nucleotides, the CDR3 is TGTGCCAGCAAGACAGGGCCTTCCTACAAGCAGTACTTC. Translation: CASKTGPSYKQYF. The chain has TRBV7-2 and TRBJ2-7, with 7 bases aligning to TRBD1. Germline values: CDR1 SGHTA, CDR2 FQGNSA. This CDR3 region has 13 residues. The full variable domain, its missing parts supplied by reference TRBV7-2 and TRBJ2-7, is GAGVSQSPSNKVTEKGKDVELRCDPISGHTALYWYRQSLGQGLEFLIYFQGNSAPDKSGLPSDRFSAERTGGSVSTLTIQRTQQEDSAVYLCASKTGPSYKQYFGPGTRLTVT.

This clonotype showed up many times. The chain joins TRBV5-1 to TRBJ2-1, with 7 positions matching TRBD2. The CDR3 sequence is 15 residues long. V trimming: 2 bases; J trimming: 4 bases; junction bases outside the gene matches: 6. CDR1 is SGHRS, CDR2 YFSETQ, per germline. The CDR3 protein is CASSLLANRYNEQFF. The CDR3 nucleotides read TGCGCCAGCAGCTTACTAGCGAACAGGTACAATGAGCAGTTCTTC.

This clonotype showed up just a few times. The rearrangement joins TRBV5-1 to TRBJ2-5; 7 bases fit TRBD2. This CDR3 contains 15 residues. Germline V gene data show CDR1 as SGHRS and CDR2 as YFSETQ. Trimming took 4 bases from V and 2 from J; bases not matched to a gene: 8. The CDR3 is CASSPGQGGQETQYF. In DNA, the CDR3 is TGCGCCAGCAGCCCGGGGCAGGGAGGGCAAGAGACCCAGTACTTC.